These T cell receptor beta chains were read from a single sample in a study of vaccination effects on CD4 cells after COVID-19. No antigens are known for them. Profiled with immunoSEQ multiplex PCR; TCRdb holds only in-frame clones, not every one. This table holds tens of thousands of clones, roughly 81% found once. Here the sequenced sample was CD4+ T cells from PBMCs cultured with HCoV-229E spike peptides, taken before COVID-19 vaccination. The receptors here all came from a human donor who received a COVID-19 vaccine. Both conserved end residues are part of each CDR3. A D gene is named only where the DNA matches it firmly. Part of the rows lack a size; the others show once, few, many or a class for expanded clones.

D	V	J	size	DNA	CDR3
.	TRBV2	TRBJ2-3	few	TGTGCCAGCAGTGACGGGACAGATACGCAGTATTTT	CASSDGTDTQYF
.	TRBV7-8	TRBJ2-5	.	TGTGCCAGCACCTATTCCCCCGACAGGGAGGGAGAGACCCAGTACTTC	CASTYSPDREGETQYF
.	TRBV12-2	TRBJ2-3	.	TGTGCAAGTCGCTCCCACCGGGGTAGAAACACAGATACGCAGTATTTT	CASRSHRGRNTDTQYF
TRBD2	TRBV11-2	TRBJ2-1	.	TGTGCCAGCAGCTTAGGAGGCATATTAGCGGGGGGGCCGGGTAATGAGCAGTTCTTC	CASSLGGILAGGPGNEQFF
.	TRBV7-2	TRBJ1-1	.	TGTGCCAGCAGCTTATCCTGGAACACTGAAGCTTTCTTT	CASSLSWNTEAFF
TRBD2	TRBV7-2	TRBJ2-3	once	TGTGCCAGCAGCTTTCGACTAGCGGGGGGGACAGATACGCAGTATTTT	CASSFRLAGGTDTQYF
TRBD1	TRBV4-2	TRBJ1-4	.	TGTGCCAGCAGCCAAGCAGGGACAGGGGGTGAAAAACTGTTTTTT	CASSQAGTGGEKLFF
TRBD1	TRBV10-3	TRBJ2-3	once	TGTGCCATCAGTGCGGGACAGGGGTTAGATACGCAGTATTTT	CAISAGQGLDTQYF
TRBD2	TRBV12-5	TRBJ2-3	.	TGTGCTAGTGGTTTAGGACTAGCGGACTACACAGATACGCAGTATTTT	CASGLGLADYTDTQYF
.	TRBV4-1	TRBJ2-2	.	TGCGCCAGCAGCAAATCAGGACTGGACCCGAACACCGGGGAGCTGTTTTTT	CASSKSGLDPNTGELFF
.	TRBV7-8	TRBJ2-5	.	TGTGCCAGCAGCTTAGGGCAGGGGGGCAATTTCGAGACCCAGTACTTC	CASSLGQGGNFETQYF
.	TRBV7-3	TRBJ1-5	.	TGTGCCAGCAGCTTAGGCCAGGGACCTAATCAGCCCCAGCATTTT	CASSLGQGPNQPQHF
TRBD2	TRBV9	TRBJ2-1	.	TGTGCCAGCAGCGTAGTAGCGGGGGTGGCCTACAATGAGCAGTTCTTC	CASSVVAGVAYNEQFF
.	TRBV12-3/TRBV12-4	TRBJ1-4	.	TGTGCCAGCAGTTTTGGTGAGGGAAAACTGTTTTTT	CASSFGEGKLFF
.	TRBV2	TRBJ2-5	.	TGTGCCAGCAGCCGATACAGTGTCCAAGAGACCCAGTACTTC	CASSRYSVQETQYF
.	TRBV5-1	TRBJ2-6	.	TGCGCCAGCAGCTTGTCGGGCTCTGGGGCCAACGTCCTGACTTTC	CASSLSGSGANVLTF
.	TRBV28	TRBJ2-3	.	TGTGCCAGCAGTGGGACCCGACCAGCGGATACGCAGTATTTT	CASSGTRPADTQYF
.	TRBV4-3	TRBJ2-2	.	TGCGCCAGCAGCGGAGTGCGGAACACCGGGGAGCTGTTTTTT	CASSGVRNTGELFF
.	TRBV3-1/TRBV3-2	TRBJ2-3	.	TGTGCCAGCAGCCAAGTAAGGGGTACGCAGTATTTT	CASSQVRGTQYF
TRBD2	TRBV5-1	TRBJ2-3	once	TGCGCCAGCAGCTCCGAGCTACTCAGCGGGGGGGCCACAGATACGCAGTATTTT	CASSSELLSGGATDTQYF
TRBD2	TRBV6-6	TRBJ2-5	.	TGTGCCAGCAGTCCCCTGATAAGACTAGCGGCCACCTCGGAGACCCAGTACTTC	CASSPLIRLAATSETQYF
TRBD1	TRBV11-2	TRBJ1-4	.	TGTGCCAGCAGCTTAGGGACAGGGGCCAATGAAAAACTGTTTTTT	CASSLGTGANEKLFF
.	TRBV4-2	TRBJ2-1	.	TGTGCCAGCAGCGAACGGGACACAGCCTACAATGAGCAGTTCTTC	CASSERDTAYNEQFF
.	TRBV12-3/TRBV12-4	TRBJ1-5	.	TGTGCCAGCAGGCCGAATTTGCCCCAGCATTTT	CASRPNLPQHF
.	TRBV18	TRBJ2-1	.	TGTGCCAGCTCACCGTTTTCAGGGTACAATGAGCAGTTCTTC	CASSPFSGYNEQFF
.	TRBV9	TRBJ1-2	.	TGTGCCAGCAGCTCACAGGAGGGCTACACCTTC	CASSSQEGYTF
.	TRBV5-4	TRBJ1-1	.	TGTGCCAGCAGCTTGTCTCGCGCGAACACTGAAGCTTTCTTT	CASSLSRANTEAFF
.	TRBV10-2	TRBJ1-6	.	TGCGCCAGCAGACAGCTCTATAATTCACCCCTCCACTTT	CASRQLYNSPLHF
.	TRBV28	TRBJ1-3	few	TGTGCCAGCAGACGGGAACAGGGTGCTGGAAACACCATATATTTT	CASRREQGAGNTIYF